This T cell receptor beta chain came from a study of blood T cells in healthy people across ages. The V end was cut by 5 bases, the J end by 4 bases, with 12 bases between. In germline, CDR1 is KGHSH, CDR2 LQKENI. The CDR3 is 14 residues long. A J-beta primer mix and a sample-barcoded 5' primer were used in a second PCR of roughly 6 to 11 cycles. The study obtained at least 3 million CDR3-containing paired-end reads from every sample. TCRdb itself ran the 5' RACE reads through MiXCR, one entry per CDR3 protein. Of more than 800,000 distinct CDR3 sequences detected, roughly 26% appear once; the ten largest clones hold 15% to 20%.

Sequencing was performed on blood. J is TRBJ1-3 and V is TRBV18; possibly TRBD1 for D (5 bases). The TCR originated in an elderly woman in good health. The CDR3 nucleotides are TGTGCCAGCTCAAGGGACCGGGAAGGAAACACCATATATTTT. Translation: CASSRDREGNTIYF.